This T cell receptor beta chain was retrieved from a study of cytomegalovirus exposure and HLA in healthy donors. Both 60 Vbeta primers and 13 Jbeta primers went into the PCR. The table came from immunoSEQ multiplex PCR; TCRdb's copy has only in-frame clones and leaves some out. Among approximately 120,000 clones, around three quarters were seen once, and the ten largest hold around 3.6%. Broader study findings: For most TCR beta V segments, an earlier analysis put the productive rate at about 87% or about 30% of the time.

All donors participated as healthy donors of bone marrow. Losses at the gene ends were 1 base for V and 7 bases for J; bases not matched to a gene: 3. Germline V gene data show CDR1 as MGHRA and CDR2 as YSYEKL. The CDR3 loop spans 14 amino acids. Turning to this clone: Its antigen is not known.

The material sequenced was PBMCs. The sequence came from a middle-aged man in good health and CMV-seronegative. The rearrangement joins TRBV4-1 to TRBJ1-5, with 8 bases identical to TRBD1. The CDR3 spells CASSQAGGGQPQHF. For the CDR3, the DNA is TGCGCCAGCAGCCAAGCAGGGGGCGGGCAGCCCCAGCATTTT.